These 29 T cell receptor beta chains originate from one sample sequenced in a study of T cell clonotyping in hematopoietic cell transplantation. Only in-frame clones appear in the TCRdb table, and some are missing; sequencing was by immunoSEQ multiplex PCR. Of about 76,000 clones in the sample, almost 97% were seen once. Time point in this sample: recipient sample about 28 days before transplant, after cytoreduction. Sequences were derived from peripheral blood mononuclear cells, sampled before stem cell transplant. Source of these receptors: a woman in her forties or fifties with acute myeloid leukemia. Some clones in this sample may be carry-over from other donors' samples.

This sequence joins TRBV4-1 and TRBJ2-1; D call uncertain. V was pared by 3 bases and J by 4 bases, with 13 bases between. The CDR3 consists of 15 residues. Germline values: CDR1 MGHRA, CDR2 YSYEKL. The DNA for the CDR3 is TGCGCCAGCAGCCAGTCCCCGATCAGATACAATGAGCAGTTCTTC. It yields the protein CASSQSPIRYNEQFF.

This chain connects TRBV30 to TRBJ2-7, with D perhaps being TRBD1 or TRBD2 (6 bases each). The CDR3 is 13 residues long. The germline V gene has CDR1 GTSNPN and CDR2 SVGIG (reference sequence). Trimming took off 4 bases at V and 8 bases at J, with 18 bases between the two ends. Here the CDR3 reads CAWTVRGVFKQYF. The DNA of the CDR3 is TGTGCCTGGACAGTGAGGGGGGTATTCAAGCAGTACTTC.

The V call is TRBV7-9, the J call TRBJ1-5; no clear D gene. CDR1 SEHNR and CDR2 FQNEAQ come from the germline V gene (reference sequence). Trimming cost V 3 bases and J 0 bases, with 9 bases left between them. This CDR3 has 15 residues. The CDR3 loop is CASSFVGYSNQPQHF. In nucleotides, the CDR3 is TGTGCCAGCAGCTTTGTTGGATATAGCAATCAGCCCCAGCATTTT.

The V gene is TRBV6-1, the J gene TRBJ2-7, with D unresolved. V was shortened by 4 bases and J by 3 bases, with 7 bases between the two germline ends. CDR3 length: 12 residues. Germline-derived CDR1 and CDR2 are MNHNS and SASEGT. The CDR3 reads CASSGSIYEQYF. The CDR3 coding sequence is TGTGCCAGCAGTGGCTCCATCTACGAGCAGTACTTC.

The genes are TRBV6-5 and TRBJ2-5; 7 bases align to TRBD2. After removal of 2 bases from V and 3 bases from J, the junction contained 3 bases not matched to a gene. The V gene's germline CDR1 is MNHEY and CDR2 SVGAGI. The CDR3 extends over 14 amino acids. CDR3 residues: CASSYTLAEETQYF. The CDR3, as DNA: TGTGCCAGCAGTTACACTCTAGCGGAAGAGACCCAGTACTTC.

The chain uses TRBV30 and TRBJ2-2, with 16 bases aligning to TRBD2. Germline lookup yields CDR1 GTSNPN and CDR2 SVGIG (reference sequence). This CDR3 spans 16 amino acids. The trim removed 8 bases at V and 0 bases at J, leaving 3 bases unmatched. The CDR3 DNA is TGTGCCACGGGACTAGCGGGGGGGACGAACACCGGGGAGCTGTTTTTT. Protein: CATGLAGGTNTGELFF. Combining the CDR3 with reference TRBV30 and TRBJ2-2 gives the whole variable domain SQTIHQWPATLVQPVGSPLSLECTVEGTSNPNLYWYRQAAGRGLQLLFYSVGIGQISSEVPQNLSASRPQDRQFILSSKKLLLSDSGFYLCATGLAGGTNTGELFFGEGSRLTVL.

This clone has only one observation. The chain joins TRBV4-2 to TRBJ2-3; TRBD2 matches 9 bases. J lost 6 bases, V lost 1 base, and 8 bases had no gene match. Germline loops: CDR1 LGHNA, CDR2 YNFKEQ. The CDR3 contains 16 residues. For the CDR3, the DNA is TGTGCCAGCAGCCAAGTCGGCGGGGGGGCCGGGGATACGCAGTATTTT. Amino acids: CASSQVGGGAGDTQYF.

The V gene is TRBV29-1, the J gene TRBJ1-1; D is uncertain. Germline CDR1 and CDR2: SQVTM and ANQGSEA. CDR3 length equals 13 residues. V gave up 6 bases and J gave up 3 bases, with 14 bases separating them. CDR3 nucleotides: TGCAGCGTCGAGGGTGTAGGCCACACTGAAGCTTTCTTT. It specifies CSVEGVGHTEAFF. The full variable domain, its missing parts supplied by reference TRBV29-1 and TRBJ1-1, is SAVISQKPSRDICQRGTSLTIQCQVDSQVTMMFWYRQQPGQSLTLIATANQGSEATYESGFVIDKFPISRPNLTFSTLTVSNMSPEDSSIYLCSVEGVGHTEAFFGQGTRLTVV.

This chain joins TRBV6-1 and TRBJ2-2; 10 nucleotides line up with TRBD2. V was pared by 2 bases and J by 4 bases, with 16 bases of the junction left unmatched. Germline CDR1 and CDR2: MNHNS and SASEGT. The CDR3 spans 20 residues. This CDR3 is CASSEFGTVLAGVITGELFF. The CDR3 DNA sequence: TGTGCCAGCAGTGAATTTGGGACAGTTCTAGCGGGAGTGATCACCGGGGAGCTGTTTTTT.

The chain is built from TRBV27 and TRBJ1-2; 7 positions agree with TRBD1. Germline CDR1 MNHEY, CDR2 SMNVEV (reference sequence). Unmatched junction bases numbered 2, after V lost 6 bases and J lost 4 bases. CDR3 length equals 12 residues. CDR3 DNA: TGTGCCAGCAGGGGGACAGCCTATGGCTACACCTTC. This gives the protein CASRGTAYGYTF.

The V and J genes are TRBV7-8 and TRBJ2-7; TRBD1 might be the D (5 bases). V shed 5 bases and J shed 2 bases, with 13 bases lying between them. The CDR3 spans 14 residues. Germline V lookup: CDR1 SGHVS, CDR2 FQNEAQ. The CDR3 here is CASSPRQSTYEQYF. As DNA, the CDR3 is TGTGCCAGCAGCCCGCGACAGAGTACCTACGAGCAGTACTTC.

The rearrangement joins TRBV30 to TRBJ1-2, with D perhaps TRBD1 (6 bases). Per germline, CDR1 GTSNPN and CDR2 SVGIG (reference sequence). Trimming took 0 bases from V and 5 from J, leaving 10 bases between them. There are 13 residues in the CDR3. The CDR3 bases are TGTGCCTGGAGTGTGGGAGGGGGATATGGCTACACCTTC. Translation: CAWSVGGGYGYTF.

In this sample, this clone turned up once. The rearrangement uses TRBV5-1 and TRBJ2-5; 16 bases are shared with TRBD2. This CDR3 is 16 amino acids long. Germline loops: CDR1 SGHRS, CDR2 YFSETQ. V dropped 4 bases and J dropped 5; count of bases not matched to a gene: 5. The DNA of the CDR3 is TGCGCCAGCAGCGGGGGACTAGCGGGAGGGTCGGAGACCCAGTACTTC. Amino acids: CASSGGLAGGSETQYF.

The chain recombines TRBV6-5 with TRBJ1-2, with 7 bases identical to TRBD1. In germline, CDR1 is MNHEY, CDR2 SVGAGI. The trim removed 6 bases at V and 2 bases at J, leaving 6 bases unmatched. There are 14 residues in the CDR3. CDR3 amino acids: CASSGQALNYGYTF. The DNA for the CDR3 is TGTGCCAGCAGCGGACAGGCCTTAAACTATGGCTACACCTTC.

A few counts support this clone. The V and J genes are TRBV19 and TRBJ2-7, with D perhaps TRBD1 (5 bases). Trimming removed 6 bases at V and 0 bases at J, with 12 bases between. The CDR3 spans 14 residues. Looked up from germline, CDR1 is LNHDA and CDR2 is SQIVND (reference sequence). The CDR3 nucleotides read TGTGCCAGTAGCACGAGGACACCCTCCTACGAGCAGTACTTC. It translates to CASSTRTPSYEQYF.

The chain carries TRBV6-6 and TRBJ2-2; D may be TRBD1 (6 bases). V was trimmed by 2 bases and J by 3 bases, leaving 13 bases between them. The CDR3 covers 16 residues. CDR1 is MNHNY, CDR2 SVGAGI, per germline (reference sequence). The CDR3 DNA is TGTGCCAGCAGTTACGAGGGGCAGGGGTACACCGGGGAGCTGTTTTTT. Its translation: CASSYEGQGYTGELFF.

The chain employs TRBV6-6 and TRBJ2-4; D gene uncertain. CDR1 MNHNY and CDR2 SVGAGI come from the germline V gene (reference sequence). Trimming pared 2 bases from V and 3 bases from J, leaving 11 bases between. The CDR3 spans 15 residues. CDR3 DNA sequence: TGTGCCAGCAGTTACCCTACAGTGAGCAAAAACATTCAGTACTTC. Translation: CASSYPTVSKNIQYF.

The CDR3 reads CASNSRQPGDEKLFF. The CDR3, as DNA: TGCGCCAGCAACTCGAGACAGCCCGGGGATGAAAAACTGTTTTTT. This chain links TRBV5-1 with TRBJ1-4, with D possibly TRBD1 on 5 matching bases. V was trimmed by 6 bases and J by 6 bases, leaving 18 bases between them. The CDR3 is 15 amino acids. Looked up from germline, CDR1 is SGHRS and CDR2 is YFSETQ.

The chain links TRBV4-1 to TRBJ2-7; D remains ambiguous. Germline assignment: CDR1 MGHRA and CDR2 YSYEKL. The germline V and J ends were trimmed by 4 bases and 5 bases, with 15 bases remaining between them. This CDR3 is built from 14 residues. CDR3 nucleotides: TGCGCCAGCAGCCCCTTGGGGAAGCGAAACGAGCAGTACTTC. Its protein product is CASSPLGKRNEQYF.

J is TRBJ2-3 and V is TRBV28; 10 bases fit TRBD2. Germline lookup yields CDR1 MDHEN and CDR2 SYDVKM. V gave up 6 bases and J gave up 4 bases; unmatched junction bases: 7. The CDR3 contains 15 residues. This CDR3 reads CASSLAGEGADTQYF. The CDR3 DNA is TGTGCCAGCAGCCTAGCGGGAGAGGGAGCAGATACGCAGTATTTT.

This chain joins TRBV13 and TRBJ2-7; TRBD1 aligns across 7 bases. This CDR3 region has 15 residues. Germline CDR1 PRHDT, CDR2 FYEKMQ (reference sequence). The J segment lost 6 bases and the V segment lost 1 base, leaving 9 bases of the junction unmatched. For the CDR3, the DNA is TGTGCCAGCAGCTTAGAGAAAGGGGGCGGAGGCGAGCAGTACTTC. Its protein product is CASSLEKGGGGEQYF.

V is TRBV30 and J is TRBJ1-6; D is ambiguous. This CDR3 is 14 amino acids long. Germline V gene lookup returns CDR1 GTSNPN and CDR2 SVGIG (reference sequence). V lost 5 bases and J 4 bases, leaving 12 bases between the germline ends. CDR3: CAWGRVSYNSPLHF. The CDR3 nucleotides read TGTGCCTGGGGGCGGGTTTCGTATAATTCACCCCTCCACTTT.

A note on this clone: The junction differs from germline at one of its ends, possibly a read error. The rearrangement uses TRBV7-7 and TRBJ2-5; TRBD1 might be the D (5 bases). Germline V lookup: CDR1 SSHAT, CDR2 FNYEAQ (reference sequence). The length of the CDR3 is 13 residues. This chain's CDR3 is CASSLPDRETQYF. The CDR3 DNA reads as TGTGCTAGCAGCTTACCAGACAGAGAGACCCAGTACTTC.

V usage is TRBV2 and J usage is TRBJ2-7; D is unclear. V was pared by 3 bases and J by 3 bases, with 3 bases between. The CDR3 contains 11 residues. Germline values: CDR1 SNHLY, CDR2 FYNNEI. CDR3 sequence (DNA): TGTGCCAGCAGTGAGGTCTACGAGCAGTACTTC. It specifies CASSEVYEQYF.

The rearrangement links TRBV9 to TRBJ1-1; the match to TRBD1 covers 9 bases. The CDR3 has 13 amino acids. CDR1 and CDR2 (germline): SGDLS, YYNGEE. The V gene end was trimmed by 4 bases and the J gene end by 8 bases; junction bases not matched to a gene: 6. CDR3 nucleotide sequence: TGTGCCAGCAGCCCACAGGGGGCTTACGAAGCTTTCTTT. Protein product: CASSPQGAYEAFF.

The chain is built from TRBV13 and TRBJ1-1; D is uncertain. Germline values: CDR1 PRHDT, CDR2 FYEKMQ (reference sequence). The CDR3 covers 14 residues. Trimming stripped 5 bases from V and 1 base from J, with 11 bases between. CDR3 sequence: CASSLSGENTEAFF. Written as DNA, the CDR3 is TGTGCCAGCAGCCTGAGCGGGGAGAACACTGAAGCTTTCTTT.

This chain joins TRBV7-9 and TRBJ2-7; unclear D gene. V dropped 4 bases and J dropped 4 bases, with 8 bases sitting between them. The CDR3 is 12 amino acids. Germline values: CDR1 SEHNR, CDR2 FQNEAQ (reference sequence). The CDR3 DNA follows: TGTGCCAGCAGCTCCTCCGGGTACGAGCAGTACTTC. This codes for CASSSSGYEQYF.

This sequence joins TRBV7-6 and TRBJ2-3; D is ambiguous. CDR1 SGHVS and CDR2 FNYEAQ come from the germline V gene. CDR3 length equals 14 residues. Trimming took off 1 base at V and 1 base at J, with 6 bases between the two ends. CDR3 in DNA: TGTGCCAGCAGCTTAGGGCAGGGCACAGATACGCAGTATTTT. This codes for CASSLGQGTDTQYF. Supplemented by reference TRBV7-6 and TRBJ2-3, the full variable domain reads GAGVSQSPRYKVTKRGQDVALRCDPISGHVSLYWYRQALGQGPEFLTYFNYEAQQDKSGLPNDRFSAERPEGSISTLTIQRTEQRDSAMYRCASSLGQGTDTQYFGPGTRLTVL.

V and J are TRBV9 and TRBJ2-6; D not resolved. Trimming took off 0 bases at V and 1 base at J, with 5 bases between the two ends. The CDR3 consists of 15 residues. CDR1 is SGDLS and CDR2 is YYNGEE in the germline V gene. This CDR3 is CASSVGVSGANVLTF. The CDR3 coding sequence is TGTGCCAGCAGCGTAGGGGTTTCTGGGGCCAACGTCCTGACTTTC.